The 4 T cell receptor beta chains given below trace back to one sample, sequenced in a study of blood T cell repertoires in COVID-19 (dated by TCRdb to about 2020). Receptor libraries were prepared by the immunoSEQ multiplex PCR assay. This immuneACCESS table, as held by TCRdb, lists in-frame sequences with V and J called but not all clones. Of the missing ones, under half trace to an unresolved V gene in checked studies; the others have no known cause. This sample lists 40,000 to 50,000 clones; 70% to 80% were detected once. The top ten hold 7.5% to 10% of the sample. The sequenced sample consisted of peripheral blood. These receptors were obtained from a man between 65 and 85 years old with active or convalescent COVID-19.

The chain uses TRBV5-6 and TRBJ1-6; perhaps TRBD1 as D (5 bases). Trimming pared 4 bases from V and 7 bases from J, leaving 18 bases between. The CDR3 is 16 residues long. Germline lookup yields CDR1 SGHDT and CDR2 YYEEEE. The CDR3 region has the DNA TGTGCCAGCAGCACCCCGGTAGGGGCCCAGAATTCACCCCTCCACTTT. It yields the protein CASSTPVGAQNSPLHF.

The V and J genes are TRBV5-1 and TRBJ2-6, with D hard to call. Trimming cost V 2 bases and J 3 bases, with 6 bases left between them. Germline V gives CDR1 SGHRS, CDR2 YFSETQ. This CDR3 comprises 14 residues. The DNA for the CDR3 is TGCGCCAGCAGCTTCCTTAATGGGGCCAACGTCCTGACTTTC. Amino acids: CASSFLNGANVLTF.

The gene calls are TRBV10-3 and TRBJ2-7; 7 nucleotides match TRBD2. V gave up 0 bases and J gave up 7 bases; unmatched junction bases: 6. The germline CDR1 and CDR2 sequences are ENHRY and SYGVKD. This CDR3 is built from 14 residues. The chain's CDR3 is CAISESGGGREQYF. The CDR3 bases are TGTGCCATCAGTGAGTCTGGCGGGGGTCGGGAGCAGTACTTC.

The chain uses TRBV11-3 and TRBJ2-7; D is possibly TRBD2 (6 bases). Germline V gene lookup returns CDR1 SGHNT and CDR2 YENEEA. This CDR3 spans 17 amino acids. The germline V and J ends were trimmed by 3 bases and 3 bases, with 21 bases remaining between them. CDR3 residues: CASSLGGYWVTRYEQYF. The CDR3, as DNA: TGTGCCAGCAGCTTGGGGGGTTATTGGGTCACACGCTACGAGCAGTACTTC.